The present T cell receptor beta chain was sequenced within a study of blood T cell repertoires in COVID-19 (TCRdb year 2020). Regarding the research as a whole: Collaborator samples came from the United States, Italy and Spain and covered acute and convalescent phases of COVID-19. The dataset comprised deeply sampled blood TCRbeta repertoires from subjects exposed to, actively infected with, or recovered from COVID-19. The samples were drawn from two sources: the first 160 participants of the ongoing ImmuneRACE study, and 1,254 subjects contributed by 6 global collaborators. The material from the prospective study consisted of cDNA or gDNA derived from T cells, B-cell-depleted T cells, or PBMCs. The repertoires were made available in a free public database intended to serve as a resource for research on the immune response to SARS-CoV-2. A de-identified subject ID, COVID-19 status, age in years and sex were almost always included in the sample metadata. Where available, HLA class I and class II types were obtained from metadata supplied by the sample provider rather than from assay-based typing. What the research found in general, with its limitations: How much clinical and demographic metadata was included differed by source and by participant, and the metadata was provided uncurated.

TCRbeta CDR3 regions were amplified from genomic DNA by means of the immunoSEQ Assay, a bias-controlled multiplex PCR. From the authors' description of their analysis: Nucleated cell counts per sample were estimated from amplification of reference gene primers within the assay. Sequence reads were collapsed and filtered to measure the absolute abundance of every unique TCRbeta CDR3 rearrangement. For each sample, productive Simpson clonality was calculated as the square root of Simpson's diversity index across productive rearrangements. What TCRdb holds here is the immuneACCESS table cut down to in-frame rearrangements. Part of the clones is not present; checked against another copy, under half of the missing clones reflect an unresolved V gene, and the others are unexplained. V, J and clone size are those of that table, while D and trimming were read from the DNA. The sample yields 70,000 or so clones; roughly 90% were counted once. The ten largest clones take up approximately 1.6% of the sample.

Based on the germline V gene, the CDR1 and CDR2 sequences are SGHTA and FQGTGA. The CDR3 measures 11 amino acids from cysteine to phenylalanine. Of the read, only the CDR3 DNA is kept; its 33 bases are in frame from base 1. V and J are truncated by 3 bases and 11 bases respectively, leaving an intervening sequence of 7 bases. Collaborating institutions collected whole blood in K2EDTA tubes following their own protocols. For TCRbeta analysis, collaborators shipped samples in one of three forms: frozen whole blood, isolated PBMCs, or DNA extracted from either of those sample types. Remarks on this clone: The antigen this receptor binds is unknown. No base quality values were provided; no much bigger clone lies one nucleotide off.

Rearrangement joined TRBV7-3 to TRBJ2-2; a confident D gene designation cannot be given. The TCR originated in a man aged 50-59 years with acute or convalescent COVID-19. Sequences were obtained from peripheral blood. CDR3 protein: CASSFGTELFF. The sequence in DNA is TGTGCCAGCAGCTTTGGCACAGAGCTGTTTTTT.